A selection of T cell receptor beta chains follows, all from one sample in a study of CD8+CD57+ T cells in acquired aplastic anemia. Using its own MiXCR run on the reads, TCRdb lists one record per CDR3 protein. This table holds about 98,000 distinct CDR3 sequences, about 63% found once. Specimen: sorted CD4+, CD8+, or CD8+CD57+ T cells (not recorded which) from PBMCs. All receptors come from a human donor with aplastic anemia. Each CDR3 is given with its conserved first and last residue. A D gene is named only where the DNA matches it firmly. Size tells how often a clone was seen (once, few, many) or the class of an expanded clone, and some rows leave it out.

j_call d_call clone_size v_call cdr3_nt cdr3_aa
TRBJ2-7 TRBD1 few TRBV20-1 TGCAGTGCTCCAGAGTTGAGGGGGCCTGGAGACGAGCAGTACTTC CSAPELRGPGDEQYF
TRBJ2-2 TRBD1 . TRBV10-3 TGTGCCATCAGTGATAAGGGGGCAGCCGGGGAGCTGTTTTTT CAISDKGAAGELFF
TRBJ2-7 . . TRBV7-6 TGTGCCAGCAGCCCCCCCGCCAGCGGCCTATACGAGCAGTACTTC CASSPPASGLYEQYF
TRBJ2-5 TRBD1 . TRBV5-4 TGTGCCAGCAGCTTAACATTCCGAGGGGGCGGGGAGACCCAGTACTTC CASSLTFRGGGETQYF
TRBJ2-2 TRBD1 . TRBV10-3 TGTGCCATCGCCCGGGACAGTAACGGGGAGCTGTTTTTT CAIARDSNGELFF
TRBJ2-1 . many TRBV19 TGTGCCAGTAGTATAGGTGAGGGCAATGAGCAGTTCTTC CASSIGEGNEQFF
TRBJ2-7 . . TRBV19 TGTGCCAGTAGTATTCCCCCCTACGAGCAGTACTTC CASSIPPYEQYF
TRBJ2-5 . . TRBV7-6 TGTGCCAGCAGCTTAGTAGCGAGGGCGCAGGAGACCCAGTACTTC CASSLVARAQETQYF
TRBJ2-7 . . TRBV15 TGTGCCACCAGCAGAGACAGGGGTGGGGGCTACGAGCAGTACTTC CATSRDRGGGYEQYF
TRBJ2-3 . many TRBV6-4 TGTGCCACCGCACAGGGAAGTACAGATACGCAGTATTTT CATAQGSTDTQYF
TRBJ2-5 . . TRBV7-2 TGTGCCAGCAGCCACACGGGGGAGACCCAGTACTTC CASSHTGETQYF
TRBJ1-1 . . TRBV19 TGTGCCAGTAACAGGGAAGGGGACACTGAAGCTTTCTTT CASNREGDTEAFF
TRBJ2-5 . . TRBV20-1 TGCAGTGCTCCTTCAGGGCGGGAGACCCAGTACTTC CSAPSGRETQYF
TRBJ1-1 TRBD1 . TRBV19 TGTGCCAGTAGTATGGGGACAGGGGGCGATGAAGCTTTCTTT CASSMGTGGDEAFF
TRBJ1-4 TRBD1 . TRBV25-1 TGTGCCAGCAGTGAGGTCACAGGGGTTAATGAAAAACTGTTTTTT CASSEVTGVNEKLFF
TRBJ1-1 . . TRBV20-1 TGCAGTGCCCTCCGGGTGGCTGAAGCTTTCTTT CSALRVAEAFF
TRBJ2-1 . . TRBV7-2 TGTGCCAGCCGGGTATTGGATGAGCAGTTCTTC CASRVLDEQFF
TRBJ2-5 TRBD2 . TRBV7-2 TGTGCCAGCAGCTTAATGGCTAGCGGGTTCCAAGAGACCCAGTACTTC CASSLMASGFQETQYF
TRBJ2-3 TRBD2 . TRBV19 TGTGCCAGTAGTATAGAGGTAGCGGGGGGCAGCACAGATACGCAGTATTTT CASSIEVAGGSTDTQYF
TRBJ1-1 TRBD1 few TRBV10-3 TGTGCCATCAGTAAACAGGGGTTCGACACTGAAGCTTTCTTT CAISKQGFDTEAFF
TRBJ1-2 . . TRBV20-1 TGCAGTGCTCGCAAGGGGGAGGGCTCTACACGGCCTGGCTACACCTTC CSARKGEGSTRPGYTF
TRBJ1-5 . . TRBV2 TGTGCCAGCAGTGAACTGAGGGTTAGCAATCAGCCCCAGCATTTT CASSELRVSNQPQHF
TRBJ2-7 TRBD1 . TRBV24-1 TGTGCCACCAGTGACCCGGACAGGGGGCTCGACGAGCAGTACTTC CATSDPDRGLDEQYF
TRBJ2-7 TRBD1 . TRBV12-3/TRBV12-4 TGTGCCAGCAGTTTAGCCGGACAGGGGGGCGAGCAGTACTTC CASSLAGQGGEQYF
TRBJ1-2 . . TRBV9 TGTGCCAGCAGCGTAGGTATAGGGGAAGGCTACACCTTC CASSVGIGEGYTF
TRBJ1-1 . . TRBV7-6 TGTGCCAGCAGCTTAGGGTCTGAAGCTTTCTTT CASSLGSEAFF
TRBJ2-7 TRBD1 . TRBV19 TGTGCCAGTAGGCCGGGACAGGCCTCCTACGAGCAGTACTTC CASRPGQASYEQYF
TRBJ1-5 . . TRBV2 TGTGCCAGCAGTGAGAACAGGGCGGTTCAGCCCCAGCATTTT CASSENRAVQPQHF
TRBJ2-2 . . TRBV9 TGTGCCAGCAGCGTTGGAGGGACCGGGGAGCTGTTTTTT CASSVGGTGELFF
TRBJ2-1 . many TRBV4-1 TGCGCCAGCCGGGGGGCCTCCTACAATGAGCAGTTCTTC CASRGASYNEQFF
TRBJ2-7 . few TRBV7-3 TGTGCCAGCAGCCGACTCTGGTACGAGCAGTACTTC CASSRLWYEQYF
TRBJ1-6 . . TRBV7-3 TGTGCCAGCAGCCTACAGGCTACGGGAAATTCACCCCTCCACTTT CASSLQATGNSPLHF
TRBJ2-1 TRBD2 . TRBV10-1 TGCGCCAGCAGTATTTGCGGGAGGGCCGGAAATGAGCAGTTCTTC CASSICGRAGNEQFF
TRBJ2-7 TRBD2 . TRBV7-6 TGTGCCAGCAGCCCTACTAGCGGTCTGCCCTACGAGCAGTACTTC CASSPTSGLPYEQYF
TRBJ2-1 . . TRBV6-5 TGTGCCAGCAGTTACCGCGAGACTAACGGTGAGCAGTTCTTC CASSYRETNGEQFF
TRBJ2-3 . . TRBV15 TGTGCCACCAGCGGCCCGGGACTTCCAGATACGCAGTATTTT CATSGPGLPDTQYF
TRBJ2-7 . . TRBV7-6 TGTGCCAGCAGCTTGGGGGACGGAACCTACGAGCAGTACTTC CASSLGDGTYEQYF
TRBJ2-7 . . TRBV19 TGTGCCAGTAGTTCCCGGGTTACTTACGAGCAGTACTTC CASSSRVTYEQYF
TRBJ2-3 TRBD2 . TRBV29-1 TGCAGCGTTGAATTTTTAGCGGGGAGCACAGATACGCAGTATTTT CSVEFLAGSTDTQYF
TRBJ2-1 TRBD2 . TRBV4-1 TGCGCCAGCAGCCAAGATGAGGCGGGGGGGCGGAATGAGCAGTTCTTC CASSQDEAGGRNEQFF
TRBJ1-1 TRBD1 . TRBV15 TGTGCCACCAGCAGTGAGGGGGCACTGAACACTGAAGCTTTCTTT CATSSEGALNTEAFF
TRBJ1-5 . few TRBV19 TGTGCCAGTACCCCCAGGACAGATCAGCCCCAGCATTTT CASTPRTDQPQHF
TRBJ2-7 . . TRBV2 TGTGCCAGCAGTGACCCAGGGACTCCCGCCTACGAGCAGTACTTC CASSDPGTPAYEQYF
TRBJ2-5 . . TRBV7-2 TGTGCCAGCAGCTTAGGGTGGACACAAGAGACCCAGTACTTC CASSLGWTQETQYF
TRBJ2-3 . . TRBV24-1 TGTGCCACCAGTGACGGGTTAGCGGTTACTAGCACAGATACACAGTATTTT CATSDGLAVTSTDTQYF
TRBJ2-1 . . TRBV3-1 TGTGCCAGCAGCCGAGGCAATGAGCAGTTCTTC CASSRGNEQFF
TRBJ2-1 . once TRBV11-2 TGTGCCAGCAGCTTCGTCAGTATGGGAGGCAATGAGCAGTTCTTC CASSFVSMGGNEQFF